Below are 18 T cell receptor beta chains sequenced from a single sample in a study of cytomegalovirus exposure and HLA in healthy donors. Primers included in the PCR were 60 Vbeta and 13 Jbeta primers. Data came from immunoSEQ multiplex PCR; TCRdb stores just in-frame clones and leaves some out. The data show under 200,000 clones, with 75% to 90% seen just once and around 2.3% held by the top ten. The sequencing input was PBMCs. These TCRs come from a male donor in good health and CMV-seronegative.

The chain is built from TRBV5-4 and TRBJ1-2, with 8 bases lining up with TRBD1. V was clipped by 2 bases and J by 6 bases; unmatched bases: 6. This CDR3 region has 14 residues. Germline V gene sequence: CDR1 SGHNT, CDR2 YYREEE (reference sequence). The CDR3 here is CASSFMSGGNGYTF. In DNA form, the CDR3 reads TGTGCCAGCAGCTTTATGTCAGGGGGCAATGGCTACACCTTC.

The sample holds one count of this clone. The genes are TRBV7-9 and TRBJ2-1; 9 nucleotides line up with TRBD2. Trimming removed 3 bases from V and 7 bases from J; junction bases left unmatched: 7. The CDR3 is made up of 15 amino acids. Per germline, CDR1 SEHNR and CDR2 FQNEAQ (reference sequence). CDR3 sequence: CASSFGGGASNEQFF. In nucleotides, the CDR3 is TGTGCCAGCAGCTTCGGCGGGGGGGCGAGTAATGAGCAGTTCTTC.

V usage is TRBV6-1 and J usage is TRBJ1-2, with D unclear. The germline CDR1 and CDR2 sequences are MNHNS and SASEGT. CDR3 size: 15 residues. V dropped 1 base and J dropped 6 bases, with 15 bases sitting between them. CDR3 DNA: TGTGCCAGCAGTGAAGGCAGGTCCTCCGGCCATGGCTACACCTTC. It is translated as CASSEGRSSGHGYTF.

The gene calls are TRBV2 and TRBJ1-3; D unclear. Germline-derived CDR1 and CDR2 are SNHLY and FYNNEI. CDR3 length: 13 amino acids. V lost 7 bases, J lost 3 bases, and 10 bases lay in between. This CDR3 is CASMASHGNTIYF. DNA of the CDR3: TGTGCCAGCATGGCATCCCATGGAAACACCATATATTTT.

The CDR3 region has the DNA TGTGCCACTCTACCCCCAGGAGGCCGAAACACTGAAGCTTTCTTT. Translation: CATLPPGGRNTEAFF. The V call is TRBV19, the J call TRBJ1-1, with D unclear. Germline values: CDR1 LNHDA, CDR2 SQIVND (reference sequence). The CDR3 consists of 15 residues. The V end lost 10 bases, the J end lost 2 bases, and 20 bases lay between the germline ends.

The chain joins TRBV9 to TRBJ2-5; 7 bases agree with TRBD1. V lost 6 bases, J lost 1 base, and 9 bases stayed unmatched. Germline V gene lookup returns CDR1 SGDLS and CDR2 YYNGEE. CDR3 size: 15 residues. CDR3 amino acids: CASTQGVVVQETQYF. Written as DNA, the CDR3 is TGTGCCAGCACCCAGGGGGTGGTGGTCCAAGAGACCCAGTACTTC.

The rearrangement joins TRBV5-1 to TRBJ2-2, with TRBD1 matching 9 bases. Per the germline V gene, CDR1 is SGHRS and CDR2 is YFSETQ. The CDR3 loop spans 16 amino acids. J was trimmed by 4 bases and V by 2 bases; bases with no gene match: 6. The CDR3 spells CASSFFSGQGTGELFF. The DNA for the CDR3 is TGCGCCAGCAGCTTTTTCTCGGGACAGGGCACCGGGGAGCTGTTTTTT. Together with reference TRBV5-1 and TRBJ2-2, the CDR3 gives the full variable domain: KAGVTQTPRYLIKTRGQQVTLSCSPISGHRSVSWYQQTPGQGLQFLFEYFSETQRNKGNFPGRFSGRQFSNSRSEMNVSTLELGDSALYLCASSFFSGQGTGELFFGEGSRLTVL.

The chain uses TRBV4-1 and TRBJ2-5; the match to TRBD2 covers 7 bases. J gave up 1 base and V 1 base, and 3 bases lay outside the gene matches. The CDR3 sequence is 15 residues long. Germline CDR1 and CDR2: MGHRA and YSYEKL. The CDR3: CASSQGAGLQETQYF. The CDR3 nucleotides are TGCGCCAGCAGCCAAGGAGCGGGGCTCCAAGAGACCCAGTACTTC.

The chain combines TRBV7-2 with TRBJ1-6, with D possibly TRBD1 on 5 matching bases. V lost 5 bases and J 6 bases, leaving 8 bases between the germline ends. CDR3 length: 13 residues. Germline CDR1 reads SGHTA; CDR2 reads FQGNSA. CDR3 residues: CASSPGGNSPLHF. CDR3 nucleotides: TGTGCCAGCAGCCCGGGGGGTAATTCACCCCTCCACTTT. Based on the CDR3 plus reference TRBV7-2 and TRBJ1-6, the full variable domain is GAGVSQSPSNKVTEKGKDVELRCDPISGHTALYWYRQSLGQGLEFLIYFQGNSAPDKSGLPSDRFSAERTGGSVSTLTIQRTQQEDSAVYLCASSPGGNSPLHFGNGTRLTVT.

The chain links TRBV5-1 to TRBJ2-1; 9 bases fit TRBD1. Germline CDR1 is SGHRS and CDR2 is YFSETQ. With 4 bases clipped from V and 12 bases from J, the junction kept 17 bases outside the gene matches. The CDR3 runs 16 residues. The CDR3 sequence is CASSLTGGRLGVGQFF. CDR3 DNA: TGCGCCAGCAGCCTGACAGGGGGACGCCTAGGTGTTGGGCAGTTCTTC. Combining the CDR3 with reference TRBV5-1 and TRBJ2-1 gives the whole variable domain KAGVTQTPRYLIKTRGQQVTLSCSPISGHRSVSWYQQTPGQGLQFLFEYFSETQRNKGNFPGRFSGRQFSNSRSEMNVSTLELGDSALYLCASSLTGGRLGVGQFFGPGTRLTVL.

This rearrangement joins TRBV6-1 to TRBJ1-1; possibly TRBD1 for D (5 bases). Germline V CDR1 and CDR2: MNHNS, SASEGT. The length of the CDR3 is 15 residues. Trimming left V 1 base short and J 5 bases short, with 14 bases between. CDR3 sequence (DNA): TGTGCCAGCAGTGAAGAAAGCAAGGGGAGGACTGAAGCTTTCTTT. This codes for CASSEESKGRTEAFF.

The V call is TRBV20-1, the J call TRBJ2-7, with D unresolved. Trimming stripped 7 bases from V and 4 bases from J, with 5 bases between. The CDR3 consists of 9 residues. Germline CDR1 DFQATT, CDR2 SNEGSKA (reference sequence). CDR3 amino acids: CSVGYEQYF. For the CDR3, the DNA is TGCAGTGTCGGGTACGAGCAGTACTTC.

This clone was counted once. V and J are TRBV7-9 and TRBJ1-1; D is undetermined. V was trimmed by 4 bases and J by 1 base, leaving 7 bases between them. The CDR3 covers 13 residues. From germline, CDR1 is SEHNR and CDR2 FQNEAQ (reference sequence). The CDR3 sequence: CASSYSGNTEAFF. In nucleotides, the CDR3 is TGTGCCAGCAGCTATTCGGGGAACACTGAAGCTTTCTTT.

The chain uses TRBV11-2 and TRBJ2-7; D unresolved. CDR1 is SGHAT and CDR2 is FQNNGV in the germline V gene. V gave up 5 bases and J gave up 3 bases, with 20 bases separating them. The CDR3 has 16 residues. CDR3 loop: CASSPTAAIPVYEQYF. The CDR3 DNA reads TGTGCCAGCAGCCCTACCGCTGCGATACCTGTCTACGAGCAGTACTTC.

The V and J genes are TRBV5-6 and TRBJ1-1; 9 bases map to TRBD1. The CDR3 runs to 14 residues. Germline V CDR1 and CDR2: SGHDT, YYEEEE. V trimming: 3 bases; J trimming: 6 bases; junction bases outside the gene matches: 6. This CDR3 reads CASSSAGTGPEAFF. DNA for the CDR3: TGTGCCAGCAGCTCCGCGGGGACAGGGCCTGAAGCTTTCTTT.

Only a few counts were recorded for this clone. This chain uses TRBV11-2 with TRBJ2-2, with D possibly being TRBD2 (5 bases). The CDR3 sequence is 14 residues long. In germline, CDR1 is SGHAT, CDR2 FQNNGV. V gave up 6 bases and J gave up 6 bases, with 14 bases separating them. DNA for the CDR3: TGTGCCAGCAGTTGGGGAGCCTACGCCGGGGAGCTGTTTTTT. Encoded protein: CASSWGAYAGELFF. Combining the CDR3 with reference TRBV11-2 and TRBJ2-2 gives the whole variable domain EAGVAQSPRYKIIEKRQSVAFWCNPISGHATLYWYQQILGQGPKLLIQFQNNGVVDDSQLPKDRFSAERLKGVDSTLKIQPAKLEDSAVYLCASSWGAYAGELFFGEGSRLTVL.

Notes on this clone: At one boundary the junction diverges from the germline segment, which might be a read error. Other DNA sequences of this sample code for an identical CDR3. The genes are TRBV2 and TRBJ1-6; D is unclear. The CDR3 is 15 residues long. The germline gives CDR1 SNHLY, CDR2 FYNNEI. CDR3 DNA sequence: TGTGCCAGCAGTCCCTCTCGAGCAAATAATTCCCCCCTCCACTTT. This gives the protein CASSPSRANNSPLHF.

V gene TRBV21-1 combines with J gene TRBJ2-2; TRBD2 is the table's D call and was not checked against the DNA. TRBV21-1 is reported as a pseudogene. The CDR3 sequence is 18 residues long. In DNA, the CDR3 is TGTGCCAGCAGCAGCGGACTAGCGGGGGGGCCCCCCACCGGGGAGCTGTTTTTT. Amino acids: CASSSGLAGGPPTGELFF.